The 20 T cell receptor beta chains presented below share a single source sample, sequenced in a study of cytotoxic CD8 clonotypes in ibrutinib-treated CLL. Sequenced by immunoSEQ multiplex PCR; TCRdb stores in-frame clones only, minus some. The sample has around 40,000 clones, under 80% seen once. This specimen consisted of PBMCs, obtained at disease progression, from a patient treated with ibrutinib. The receptors originated from a human donor with chronic lymphocytic leukemia.

The rearrangement joins TRBV6-6 to TRBJ2-7, with D possibly matching TRBD2 (6 bases). Germline V gene sequence: CDR1 MNHNY, CDR2 SVGAGI (reference sequence). Trimming took off 0 bases at V and 3 bases at J, with 9 bases between the two ends. This CDR3 has 14 amino acids. The CDR3 here is CASSYSGTYYEQYF. The DNA of the CDR3 is TGTGCCAGCAGTTACTCGGGGACTTACTACGAGCAGTACTTC.

The chain has TRBV25-1 and TRBJ2-7; D might be TRBD2 (5 bases). Germline CDR1 MGHDK, CDR2 SYGVNS. This CDR3 has 15 residues. V was trimmed by 3 bases and J by 3 bases, leaving 15 bases between them. The DNA for the CDR3 is TGTGCCAGCAGTGATCTCGTGGCAGGAGGCTACGAGCAGTACTTC. Translating gives CASSDLVAGGYEQYF.

The V gene is TRBV4-1, the J gene TRBJ2-1; 12 positions agree with TRBD2. This CDR3 comprises 17 residues. V shed 3 bases, J shed 0 bases, and the junction held 3 bases outside the gene matches. CDR1 and CDR2 (germline): MGHRA, YSYEKL. DNA of the CDR3: TGCGCCAGCAGCCAGGCTAGCGGGGGGGACTCCTACAATGAGCAGTTCTTC. Encoded protein: CASSQASGGDSYNEQFF.

A remark on this clone: The junction shows a germline mismatch at one end, possibly a read error. CDR3 sequence: CASSLAGGLSSYEQYF. CDR3 DNA sequence: TGTGCCAGCAGCCTAGCGGGAGGGTTGAGCTCCTACGAGCAGTACTTC. The V call is TRBV7-8, the J call TRBJ2-7, with 12 bases lining up with TRBD2. CDR1 and CDR2 from the germline V gene are SGHVS and FQNEAQ. The CDR3 is made up of 16 amino acids.

The CDR3 protein is CASSYSIGLAGVEQYF. CDR3 DNA sequence: TGTGCCAGCAGTTACTCGATTGGACTAGCGGGAGTCGAGCAGTACTTC. The chain recombines TRBV6-5 with TRBJ2-7; 13 bases match TRBD2. Looked up from germline, CDR1 is MNHEY and CDR2 is SVGAGI. V lost 0 bases and J lost 6; bases outside the gene matches: 5. The CDR3 is 16 residues long.

This clone was seen a few times. CDR3 nucleotides: TGTGCCAGCAGTGCCCATCTAGCGGACTACAATGAGCAGTTCTTC. It encodes CASSAHLADYNEQFF. The chain recombines TRBV6-1 with TRBJ2-1; 7 nucleotides line up with TRBD2. CDR1 and CDR2 from the germline V gene are MNHNS and SASEGT. This CDR3 contains 15 residues. Germline trimming cut 4 bases from V and 3 bases from J; bases unmatched to any gene: 6.

CDR3 sequence reads: CASSVVSGNTGELFF. The CDR3 DNA reads TGTGCCAGCAGCGTAGTATCGGGTAACACCGGGGAGCTGTTTTTT. This sequence joins TRBV9 and TRBJ2-2; D call uncertain. CDR1 is SGDLS and CDR2 is YYNGEE in the germline V gene. This CDR3 has 15 amino acids. V lost 0 bases and J 2 bases, leaving 8 bases between the germline ends.

V usage is TRBV5-6 and J usage is TRBJ1-2; D is uncertain. Trimming took off 1 base at V and 6 bases at J, with 19 bases between the two ends. In germline, CDR1 is SGHDT, CDR2 YYEEEE. The CDR3 is 16 amino acids. In nucleotides, the CDR3 is TGTGCCAGCAGCTTGATTCTGCAGGTCCCCTTCGATGGCTACACCTTC. It encodes CASSLILQVPFDGYTF. Drawing the rest from reference TRBV5-6 and TRBJ1-2, the complete variable domain is DAGVTQSPTHLIKTRGQQVTLRCSPKSGHDTVSWYQQALGQGPQFIFQYYEEEERQRGNFPDRFSGHQFPNYSSELNVNALLLGDSALYLCASSLILQVPFDGYTFGSGTRLTVV.

In its sample, this clone was seen a few times. The chain carries TRBV10-1 and TRBJ2-7; 8 bases fit TRBD1. The CDR3 covers 17 residues. Per the germline V gene, CDR1 is WNHNN and CDR2 is SYGVQD (reference sequence). With 1 base clipped from V and 3 bases from J, the junction kept 11 bases outside the gene matches. The CDR3 DNA follows: TGCGCCAGCAGTGAGTTTGCCCGGACAGGGCGTCTCTACGAGCAGTACTTC. It codes for CASSEFARTGRLYEQYF.

The chain has TRBV2 and TRBJ2-5, with 7 bases aligning to TRBD2. Germline assignment: CDR1 SNHLY and CDR2 FYNNEI. This CDR3 has 15 residues. The ends lost 3 bases at V and 3 bases at J; junction bases unmatched: 7. The chain's CDR3 is CASSENSGWKETQYF. CDR3 coding DNA: TGTGCCAGCAGTGAGAATAGCGGGTGGAAAGAGACCCAGTACTTC. Drawing the rest from reference TRBV2 and TRBJ2-5, the complete variable domain is EPEVTQTPSHQVTQMGQEVILRCVPISNHLYFYWYRQILGQKVEFLVSFYNNEISEKSEIFDDQFSVERPDGSNFTLKIRSTKLEDSAMYFCASSENSGWKETQYFGPGTRLLVL.

The chain links TRBV28 to TRBJ2-7; D unclear. The CDR3 contains 13 residues. The germline CDR1 and CDR2 sequences are MDHEN and SYDVKM. Trimming removed 3 bases from V and 0 bases from J, with 6 bases in between. The CDR3 sequence is CASSFLSSYEQYF. The CDR3 DNA reads TGTGCCAGCAGTTTCCTAAGCTCCTACGAGCAGTACTTC.

In its sample, this clone was seen a few times. The genes are TRBV9 and TRBJ1-5; no firm D call. The CDR3 extends over 15 amino acids. Germline values: CDR1 SGDLS, CDR2 YYNGEE. Trimming removed 0 bases at V and 4 bases at J, with 11 bases between. CDR3 loop: CASSVEGNGNQPQHF. The CDR3 nucleotides are TGTGCCAGCAGCGTAGAGGGCAACGGAAATCAGCCCCAGCATTTT. Together with reference TRBV9 and TRBJ1-5, the CDR3 gives the full variable domain: DSGVTQTPKHLITATGQRVTLRCSPRSGDLSVYWYQQSLDQGLQFLIQYYNGEERAKGNILERFSAQQFPDLHSELNLSSLELGDSALYFCASSVEGNGNQPQHFGDGTRLSIL.

This rearrangement joins TRBV5-1 to TRBJ1-2, with D perhaps matching TRBD1 (5 bases). This CDR3 spans 15 amino acids. Trimming took 6 bases from V and 4 from J, leaving 19 bases between them. CDR1 is SGHRS and CDR2 is YFSETQ in the germline V gene. The DNA of the CDR3 is TGCGCCAGCACCAGGGAGGGTACAGGTTCCTATGGCTACACCTTC. This encodes CASTREGTGSYGYTF.

The rearrangement joins TRBV19 to TRBJ2-1; D possibly corresponds to TRBD1 (5 bases). In germline, CDR1 is LNHDA, CDR2 SQIVND (reference sequence). The CDR3 sequence is 13 residues long. V shed 9 bases and J shed 0 bases, with 9 bases lying between them. CDR3 in DNA: TGTGCCAGCAGGGCTAGCTCCTACAATGAGCAGTTCTTC. The encoded protein is CASRASSYNEQFF.

The V call is TRBV2, the J call TRBJ2-1; D is uncertain. Germline V gene lookup returns CDR1 SNHLY and CDR2 FYNNEI. Trimming pared 3 bases from V and 10 bases from J, leaving 10 bases between. This CDR3 is 12 amino acids long. This CDR3 reads CASSDESDEQFF. The CDR3 bases are TGTGCCAGCAGTGACGAGTCAGACGAGCAGTTCTTC.

The chain uses TRBV19 and TRBJ1-5; tentatively, D is TRBD1 (5 bases). The CDR3 consists of 13 residues. The germline V gene has CDR1 LNHDA and CDR2 SQIVND (reference sequence). V lost 6 bases, J lost 6 bases, and 12 bases lay in between. The CDR3 DNA reads TGTGCCAGTAGATTGGGGCAAAGTCAGCCCCAGCATTTT. Amino acids: CASRLGQSQPQHF.

In this sample, this clone turned up once. The gene calls are TRBV6-6 and TRBJ1-1; 9 bases are shared with TRBD1. Trimming at V came to 2 bases and at J to 6 bases, leaving 7 bases not matched to a gene. The germline gives CDR1 MNHNY, CDR2 SVGAGI (reference sequence). The CDR3 runs to 15 residues. CDR3 coding DNA: TGTGCCAGCAGTTACCAGGGACAGGGAAAGGCTGAAGCTTTCTTT. It encodes CASSYQGQGKAEAFF.

This clone appeared a few times. This sequence joins TRBV30 and TRBJ1-5; D is possibly TRBD1 (5 bases). V was shortened by 5 bases and J by 4 bases, with 12 bases between the two germline ends. CDR1 and CDR2 (germline): GTSNPN, SVGIG (reference sequence). The length of the CDR3 is 13 residues. CDR3 sequence reads: CAWGTLWNQPQHF. The DNA for the CDR3 is TGTGCCTGGGGGACTCTGTGGAATCAGCCCCAGCATTTT.

The chain joins TRBV6-6 to TRBJ2-3; 11 bases line up with TRBD2. CDR1 is MNHNY and CDR2 is SVGAGI in the germline V gene (reference sequence). The CDR3 is made up of 16 amino acids. The trim removed 3 bases at V and 5 bases at J, leaving 7 bases unmatched. CDR3 coding DNA: TGTGCCAGCAGTTATTTTCTAGCGGGAGGTCTAGATACGCAGTATTTT. It specifies CASSYFLAGGLDTQYF.

The CDR3: CASPQGDQETQYF. The CDR3 DNA is TGTGCCAGCCCTCAGGGGGACCAAGAGACCCAGTACTTC. This chain joins TRBV2 and TRBJ2-5; TRBD1 matches 7 bases. The CDR3 is made up of 13 amino acids. From germline, CDR1 is SNHLY and CDR2 FYNNEI. Trimming cost V 8 bases and J 0 bases; bases outside gene matches: 3.